This is a list of T cell receptor beta chains from one sample in a study of T cells in Graves' hyperthyroidism and ophthalmopathy. TCRdb reprocessed the multiplex PCR reads via MiXCR and lists one record per CDR3 protein. The profile shows approximately 740,000 distinct CDR3 sequences, 14% of them singletons. Sequenced material: blood. Every receptor here comes from a young woman with Graves' hyperthyroidism. Each CDR3 is given with its conserved first and last residue.

j_gene | len | v_gene | CDR3aa
TRBJ1-5 | 13 | TRBV19 | CASIGRGNQPQHF
TRBJ2-1 | 19 | TRBV27 | CASSSGLAGGPSIYNEQFF
TRBJ2-3 | 17 | TRBV5-1 | CASSLALAQAGTDTQYF
TRBJ2-7 | 15 | TRBV6-5 | CASSYSAGRIYEQYF
TRBJ1-6 | 15 | TRBV9 | CASSLEAGSNSPLHF
TRBJ2-1 | 12 | TRBV28 | CASFDLYNEQFF
TRBJ2-1 | 15 | TRBV7-8 | CASTNLGGSYNEQFF
TRBJ2-2 | 18 | TRBV7-9 | CASSFTPGQGAWTGELFF
TRBJ1-1 | 12 | TRBV30 | CAWTRPYTEAFF
TRBJ2-1 | 13 | TRBV27 | CASSQLISNEQFF
TRBJ1-4 | 16 | TRBV6-5 | CASSSSLQGEVEKLFF
TRBJ2-2 | 13 | TRBV28 | CASKVSNTGELFF
TRBJ2-2 | 13 | TRBV11-2 | CASSYPGLGELFF
TRBJ1-1 | 13 | TRBV29-1 | CSVGHSVGTEAFF